The clone carrying this T cell receptor (beta chain) was picked up many times. The target antigen is unknown. The sample belongs to a study of Graves' ophthalmopathy and Graves' hyperthyroidism. The V and J ends lost 6 bases and 2 bases respectively, with 16 bases between them. This CDR3 spans 15 amino acids. Per germline, CDR1 LNHDA and CDR2 SQIVND (reference sequence). Findings and limits, study-wide: A classifier, a 13-signature model, separated ophthalmopathy from stable hyperthyroidism with approximately 88% sensitivity and 65% to 83% specificity.

Using RNA transcripts, the TCR beta CDR3 regions were amplified. HTBI primers primed a first-round RT-PCR, and a second-round multiplex PCR followed. TCRdb re-analysed the multiplex PCR reads in MiXCR, keeping a single row per CDR3 protein. The sample holds 600,000 to 950,000 distinct CDR3 sequences, approximately 40% seen once. The TCR was taken from an adult man with Graves' ophthalmopathy. Sequencing input: peripheral blood. The chain carries TRBV19 and TRBJ1-2; D gene uncertain. CDR3 protein: CASSMTSGLNYGYTF. As DNA, the CDR3 is TGTGCCAGTAGCATGACTTCGGGTCTAAACTATGGCTACACCTTC.